These 24 T cell receptor beta chains came from one sample sequenced in a study of shared clonotypes between healthy human individuals. The method was immunoSEQ multiplex PCR; TCRdb's version includes in-frame clones alone and lacks a portion of them. Of roughly 530,000 clones in the sample, 90% to 96% were seen once. The specimen was naive CD4+ T cells sorted from blood. Regarding subset: CD45RA+ positively selected. The receptors stem from a woman aged 25 to 39 in good health.

The V gene is TRBV28, the J gene TRBJ2-1; 14 nucleotides match TRBD2. The germline V gene has CDR1 MDHEN and CDR2 SYDVKM. The CDR3 is made up of 15 amino acids. V dropped 3 bases and J dropped 9; count of bases not matched to a gene: 4. The CDR3 region is CASSFRTSGRFEQFF. CDR3 bases: TGTGCCAGCAGTTTTCGGACTAGCGGGAGGTTTGAGCAGTTCTTC.

The chain employs TRBV9 and TRBJ2-1; 11 nucleotides line up with TRBD2. This CDR3 has 17 residues. Trimming took 1 base from V and 4 from J; bases not matched to a gene: 7. Germline V gives CDR1 SGDLS, CDR2 YYNGEE. This chain's CDR3 is CASSVSLAGAPYNEQFF. The CDR3 DNA is TGTGCCAGCAGCGTATCACTAGCGGGAGCTCCTTACAATGAGCAGTTCTTC.

The rearrangement uses TRBV30 and TRBJ2-1; 12 bases fit TRBD2. Germline V gene data show CDR1 as GTSNPN and CDR2 as SVGIG (reference sequence). This CDR3 is built from 15 residues. Germline trimming cut 3 bases from V and 7 bases from J; bases unmatched to any gene: 7. CDR3 protein: CAWSDLAGGENEQFF. The CDR3 bases are TGTGCCTGGAGCGACCTAGCGGGAGGGGAAAATGAGCAGTTCTTC.

The gene calls are TRBV7-9 and TRBJ2-5, with D maybe TRBD1 (6 bases). CDR3 length: 14 amino acids. Trimming took 5 bases from V and 6 from J, leaving 16 bases between them. Germline lookup yields CDR1 SEHNR and CDR2 FQNEAQ (reference sequence). The CDR3 DNA follows: TGTGCCAGCAGCCTCCGGGACAACCCTAAGACCCAGTACTTC. Its protein is CASSLRDNPKTQYF.

This clone appeared once. This sequence joins TRBV5-1 and TRBJ2-5; 10 bases align to TRBD2. There are 16 residues in the CDR3. CDR1 and CDR2 from the germline V gene are SGHRS and YFSETQ. V was pared by 4 bases and J by 5 bases, with 11 bases of the junction left unmatched. CDR3 sequence: CASSTLGLATGETQYF. The CDR3 bases are TGCGCCAGCAGCACGCTGGGACTAGCGACCGGGGAGACCCAGTACTTC. Together with reference TRBV5-1 and TRBJ2-5, the CDR3 gives the full variable domain: KAGVTQTPRYLIKTRGQQVTLSCSPISGHRSVSWYQQTPGQGLQFLFEYFSETQRNKGNFPGRFSGRQFSNSRSEMNVSTLELGDSALYLCASSTLGLATGETQYFGPGTRLLVL.

This chain connects TRBV4-1 to TRBJ2-2, with 12 bases fitting TRBD2. The CDR3 has 17 residues. Unmatched junction bases numbered 3, after V lost 4 bases and J lost 0 bases. Germline V gene data show CDR1 as MGHRA and CDR2 as YSYEKL. The CDR3 here is CASSLRLAGANTGELFF. CDR3 nucleotides: TGCGCCAGCAGCCTTCGACTAGCGGGAGCGAACACCGGGGAGCTGTTTTTT.

The chain has TRBV18 and TRBJ2-1, with D perhaps matching TRBD2 (6 bases). CDR1 is KGHSH and CDR2 is LQKENI in the germline V gene. Trimming pared 5 bases from V and 7 bases from J, leaving 12 bases between. This CDR3 contains 13 residues. The CDR3 region is CASSMSRENEQFF. The CDR3 DNA sequence: TGTGCCAGCTCAATGAGTCGGGAGAATGAGCAGTTCTTC.

This clone appeared a few times. The V and J genes are TRBV12-2 and TRBJ1-5. TRBV12-2 is noted as a pseudogene. This CDR3 is 10 amino acids long. The CDR3 sequence: CASRLAAQHF. The CDR3 nucleotides read TGTGCAAGTCGCTTAGCAGCCCAGCATTTT.

The rearrangement uses TRBV18 and TRBJ2-3; TRBD1 aligns across 10 bases. The CDR3 consists of 16 residues. Trimming took 2 bases from V and 4 from J; bases not matched to a gene: 6. CDR1 KGHSH and CDR2 LQKENI come from the germline V gene. The CDR3 DNA follows: TGTGCCAGCTCACCAGGGACAGGGGCCTTATCAGATACGCAGTATTTT. It is translated as CASSPGTGALSDTQYF.

The chain is built from TRBV19 and TRBJ1-1; no reliable D call. The CDR3 is 16 amino acids. CDR1 LNHDA and CDR2 SQIVND come from the germline V gene (reference sequence). V lost 5 bases to trimming and J lost 4 bases, with 20 bases between them. CDR3 sequence (DNA): TGTGCCAGTAGTCTGGCGTTGGGTCACGGCGGCACTGAAGCTTTCTTT. Protein product: CASSLALGHGGTEAFF.

The chain carries TRBV2 and TRBJ2-1, with D tentatively TRBD2 (5 bases). The V end lost 3 bases, the J end lost 6 bases, and 18 bases lay between the germline ends. Per the germline V gene, CDR1 is SNHLY and CDR2 is FYNNEI. The length of the CDR3 is 16 residues. The DNA for the CDR3 is TGTGCCAGCAGTGACCCCTGGACTCAGCGGATCAATGAGCAGTTCTTC. It yields the protein CASSDPWTQRINEQFF.

V is TRBV27 and J is TRBJ2-7; 10 bases map to TRBD1. This CDR3 comprises 15 residues. Germline V lookup: CDR1 MNHEY, CDR2 SMNVEV (reference sequence). J gave up 2 bases and V 2 bases, and 3 bases lay outside the gene matches. The CDR3 protein is CASSLRQGAPYEQYF. CDR3 coding DNA: TGTGCCAGCAGTTTACGACAGGGGGCACCCTACGAGCAGTACTTC.

The rearrangement uses TRBV2 and TRBJ1-3; D possibly corresponds to TRBD1 (6 bases). V dropped 6 bases and J dropped 2 bases, with 11 bases sitting between them. The CDR3 spans 14 residues. Germline V gene sequence: CDR1 SNHLY, CDR2 FYNNEI. The CDR3 nucleotides are TGTGCCAGCAGCCTACAGGGAACTGGAAACACCATATATTTT. It codes for CASSLQGTGNTIYF.

The chain couples TRBV20-1 to TRBJ1-6; D not resolved. There are 11 residues in the CDR3. Germline V lookup: CDR1 DFQATT, CDR2 SNEGSKA (reference sequence). The V gene lost 0 bases and the J gene lost 10 bases, with 4 bases spanning the gap. CDR3 DNA sequence: TGCAGTGCTAGAGAGGGATCACCCCTCCACTTT. Amino acids: CSAREGSPLHF.

CDR3 sequence (DNA): TGCAGCGTCAGGGGCGGGCCGAACACTGAAGCTTTCTTT. Residues: CSVRGGPNTEAFF. This rearrangement joins TRBV29-1 to TRBJ1-1; D is perhaps TRBD1 (6 bases). V was trimmed by 6 bases and J by 1 base, leaving 12 bases between them. The CDR3 sequence is 13 residues long. CDR1 and CDR2 (germline): SQVTM, ANQGSEA.

V gene TRBV27 combines with J gene TRBJ1-1; TRBD1 agrees at 8 bases. Per the germline V gene, CDR1 is MNHEY and CDR2 is SMNVEV (reference sequence). This CDR3 comprises 16 residues. With 6 bases clipped from V and 1 base from J, the junction kept 10 bases outside the gene matches. The CDR3 sequence is CASSRTGTIPNTEAFF. The CDR3 DNA reads TGTGCCAGCAGCAGGACAGGGACCATACCGAACACTGAAGCTTTCTTT.

The V and J genes are TRBV5-1 and TRBJ2-1; 12 nucleotides agree with TRBD2. V lost 1 base and J lost 0; bases outside the gene matches: 5. CDR3 length: 18 amino acids. Germline V gene data show CDR1 as SGHRS and CDR2 as YFSETQ. CDR3 nucleotides: TGCGCCAGCAGCTTGACCCAGACTAGCGGGAGCTCCTACAATGAGCAGTTCTTC. Translated: CASSLTQTSGSSYNEQFF.

The chain recombines TRBV28 with TRBJ1-2, with TRBD1 matching 8 bases. Losses at the gene ends were 2 bases for V and 5 bases for J; bases not matched to a gene: 4. CDR1 MDHEN and CDR2 SYDVKM come from the germline V gene. This CDR3 has 14 residues. CDR3 loop: CASSLGTGPYGYTF. CDR3 in DNA: TGTGCCAGCAGTTTAGGGACAGGCCCTTATGGCTACACCTTC.

This sequence joins TRBV11-2 and TRBJ2-7; D gene uncertain. Trimming pared 5 bases from V and 5 bases from J, leaving 10 bases between. This CDR3 comprises 12 residues. Looked up from germline, CDR1 is SGHAT and CDR2 is FQNNGV. The CDR3 is CASSPNPHEQYF. The CDR3 DNA reads as TGTGCCAGCAGCCCCAACCCCCACGAGCAGTACTTC. Drawing the rest from reference TRBV11-2 and TRBJ2-7, the complete variable domain is EAGVAQSPRYKIIEKRQSVAFWCNPISGHATLYWYQQILGQGPKLLIQFQNNGVVDDSQLPKDRFSAERLKGVDSTLKIQPAKLEDSAVYLCASSPNPHEQYFGPGTRLTVT.

V usage is TRBV7-6 and J usage is TRBJ1-4; D is undetermined. The CDR3 contains 17 residues. Germline V lookup: CDR1 SGHVS, CDR2 FNYEAQ. V was cut by 0 bases and J by 3 bases, with 14 bases left in between. CDR3 DNA sequence: TGTGCCAGCAGCTTAGCGCTGCAAGGCCCTTCTAATGAAAAACTGTTTTTT. The encoded protein is CASSLALQGPSNEKLFF.

The rearrangement uses TRBV28 and TRBJ2-3; 11 nucleotides match TRBD2. Germline V gives CDR1 MDHEN, CDR2 SYDVKM. With 3 bases clipped from V and 6 bases from J, the junction kept 8 bases outside the gene matches. The CDR3 contains 16 residues. The DNA of the CDR3 is TGTGCCAGCAGTTTTCGGCTACTAGCGGGAGTCGATACGCAGTATTTT. Its translation: CASSFRLLAGVDTQYF.

The DNA of the CDR3 is TGTGCCAGCAGCTCCCAGCGGGAACGGAGCTCCTACGAGCAGTACTTC. It translates to CASSSQRERSSYEQYF. The chain employs TRBV7-3 and TRBJ2-7; 7 nucleotides match TRBD2. V lost 4 bases, J lost 0 bases, and 9 bases stayed unmatched. From germline, CDR1 is SGHTA and CDR2 FQGTGA. The CDR3 extends over 16 amino acids.

This chain joins TRBV7-9 and TRBJ2-5; D tentatively fits TRBD1 or TRBD2 (5 bases each). The CDR3 has 17 residues. V dropped 3 bases and J dropped 7 bases, with 24 bases sitting between them. Germline-derived CDR1 and CDR2 are SEHNR and FQNEAQ (reference sequence). The CDR3 here is CASSLDPPGTKSGTQYF. The CDR3 DNA follows: TGTGCCAGCAGCTTGGATCCCCCCGGGACGAAATCAGGGACCCAGTACTTC.

V gene TRBV7-9 combines with J gene TRBJ2-7, with D possibly TRBD1 on 5 matching bases. The germline CDR1 and CDR2 sequences are SEHNR and FQNEAQ (reference sequence). The V end lost 5 bases, the J end lost 2 bases, and 13 bases lay between the germline ends. This CDR3 region has 14 residues. The CDR3 DNA reads as TGTGCCAGCAGCCTCCTTGGCAGGGCCTACGAGCAGTACTTC. Translating it yields CASSLLGRAYEQYF.